A selection of T cell receptor beta chains follows, all from one sample in a study of T-cell reconstitution after alpha-beta-depleted transplantation in children. TCRdb re-called the PCR reads through MiXCR, storing one row per CDR3 protein. The sample has a few hundred thousand distinct CDR3 sequences; about 23% are singletons. The sequenced sample was PBMCs, obtained before TCRalphabeta/CD19-depleted stem cell transplant. Receptors were obtained from a girl aged 2 to 10 with Fanconi anemia, due to receive a stem cell transplant. The CDR3 runs from the conserved cysteine through the conserved F or W. Each record gives: V gene, CDR3 protein.

v_call: TRBV5-5; cdr3_aa: CASSFVGDIADTQYF
v_call: TRBV29-1; cdr3_aa: CSVELAGGPQFF
v_call: TRBV20-1; cdr3_aa: CSARPKNIQYF
v_call: TRBV24-1; cdr3_aa: CATSDFTERDNEQFF
v_call: TRBV6-4; cdr3_aa: CASSDTPQETQYF
v_call: TRBV7-8; cdr3_aa: CASSLARLADNEQFF
v_call: TRBV5-1; cdr3_aa: CASSYLPYYEQYF
v_call: TRBV4-2; cdr3_aa: CASSQGDDEQYF
v_call: TRBV20-1; cdr3_aa: CSARRTGYEQYF
v_call: TRBV24-1; cdr3_aa: CATSDLVGEQFF
v_call: TRBV7-9; cdr3_aa: CASRRTGGAETQYF
v_call: TRBV5-1; cdr3_aa: CASSLVTERYNEQFF
v_call: TRBV7-2; cdr3_aa: CASSLWLAGDFTDTQYF
v_call: TRBV25-1; cdr3_aa: CASSGTSGPGGSTDTQYF
v_call: TRBV5-1; cdr3_aa: CASSPQAGDRRFF
v_call: TRBV7-3; cdr3_aa: CASSLMSGTNTGELFF
v_call: TRBV11-2; cdr3_aa: CASSFHLQGTTRDYEQYF
v_call: TRBV20-1; cdr3_aa: CSARQGRTQYF
v_call: TRBV7-7; cdr3_aa: CASSLIPGLAGGPNEQFF
v_call: TRBV24-1; cdr3_aa: CATSDTGGEETQYF
v_call: TRBV7-9; cdr3_aa: CASSPTHHEQYF
v_call: TRBV20-1; cdr3_aa: CSAPPAGRTYGYTF
v_call: TRBV20-1; cdr3_aa: CSASIRGPDTQYF
v_call: TRBV12-3/TRBV12-4; cdr3_aa: CASSLDSTETQYF
v_call: TRBV12-3/TRBV12-4; cdr3_aa: CASSSSKGETQYF
v_call: TRBV6-5; cdr3_aa: CASSYSIKGRKALGYTF
v_call: TRBV20-1; cdr3_aa: CSAWDRENYGYTF
v_call: TRBV29-1; cdr3_aa: CTIISAGSGELFF
v_call: TRBV20-1; cdr3_aa: CSARIWRAQETQYF
v_call: TRBV4-2; cdr3_aa: CASSQVGNREDTEAFF
v_call: TRBV2; cdr3_aa: CASRPFALIYNEQFF
v_call: TRBV11-2; cdr3_aa: CASSSSGGSSYNEQFF
v_call: TRBV6-1; cdr3_aa: CASGFRTGGVYEQYF
v_call: TRBV20-1; cdr3_aa: CSASVWISQAEQYF
v_call: TRBV27; cdr3_aa: CASKQGSSYEQYF
v_call: TRBV11-2; cdr3_aa: CASLGEGETQYF
v_call: TRBV6-1; cdr3_aa: CASSETLAYLPDTQYF
v_call: TRBV18; cdr3_aa: CASSPPQAAYNEQFF
v_call: TRBV5-1; cdr3_aa: CASSFFQNTEAFF
v_call: TRBV6-1; cdr3_aa: CASSHPGGKDTQYF
v_call: TRBV29-1; cdr3_aa: CSVEGHRGSSQETQYF
v_call: TRBV5-1; cdr3_aa: CASRLGTSGIYEQYF
v_call: TRBV20-1; cdr3_aa: CSASSRLRKNTEAFF
v_call: TRBV5-1; cdr3_aa: CASSLRLAGDTQYF
v_call: TRBV7-3; cdr3_aa: CASSLQPNEKLFF
v_call: TRBV7-8; cdr3_aa: CASSLAKWRETQYF
v_call: TRBV5-1; cdr3_aa: CASSLEALGGPKYSGANVLTF
v_call: TRBV29-1; cdr3_aa: CSVITTGEKDYGYTF
v_call: TRBV20-1; cdr3_aa: CSAPITGESAKNIQYF
v_call: TRBV25-1; cdr3_aa: CASSESGRADTQYF
v_call: TRBV20-1; cdr3_aa: CSAIPGGAQETQYF
v_call: TRBV6-2/TRBV6-3; cdr3_aa: CASSYTGGTYNEQFF
v_call: TRBV29-1; cdr3_aa: CSVEEPFRETQYF